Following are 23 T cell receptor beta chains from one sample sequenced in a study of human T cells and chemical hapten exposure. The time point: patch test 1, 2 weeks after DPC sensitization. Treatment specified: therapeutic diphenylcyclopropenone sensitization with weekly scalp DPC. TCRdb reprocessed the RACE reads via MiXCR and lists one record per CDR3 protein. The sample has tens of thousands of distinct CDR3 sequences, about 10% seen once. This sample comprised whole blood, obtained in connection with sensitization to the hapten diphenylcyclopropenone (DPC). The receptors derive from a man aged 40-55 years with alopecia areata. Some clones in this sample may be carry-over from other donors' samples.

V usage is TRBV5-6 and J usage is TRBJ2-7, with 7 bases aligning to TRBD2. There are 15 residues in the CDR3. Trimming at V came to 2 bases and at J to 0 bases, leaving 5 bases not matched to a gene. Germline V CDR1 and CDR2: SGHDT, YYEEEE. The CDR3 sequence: CASSFLRGDSYEQYF. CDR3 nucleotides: TGTGCCAGCAGCTTTCTCCGGGGGGACTCCTACGAGCAGTACTTC.

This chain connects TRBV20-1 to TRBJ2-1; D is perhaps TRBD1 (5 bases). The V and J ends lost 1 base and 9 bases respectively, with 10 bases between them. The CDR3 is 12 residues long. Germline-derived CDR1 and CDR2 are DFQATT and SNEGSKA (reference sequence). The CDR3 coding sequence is TGCAGTGCTAGAGTCCTCACAGGTGAGCAGTTCTTC. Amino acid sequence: CSARVLTGEQFF.

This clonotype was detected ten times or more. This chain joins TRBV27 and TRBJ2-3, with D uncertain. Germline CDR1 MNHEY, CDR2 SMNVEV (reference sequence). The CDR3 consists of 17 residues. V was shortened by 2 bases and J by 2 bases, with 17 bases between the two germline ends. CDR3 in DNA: TGTGCCAGCAGTTTAGTTAGGGTACGAGGCGACACAGATACGCAGTATTTT. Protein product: CASSLVRVRGDTDTQYF.

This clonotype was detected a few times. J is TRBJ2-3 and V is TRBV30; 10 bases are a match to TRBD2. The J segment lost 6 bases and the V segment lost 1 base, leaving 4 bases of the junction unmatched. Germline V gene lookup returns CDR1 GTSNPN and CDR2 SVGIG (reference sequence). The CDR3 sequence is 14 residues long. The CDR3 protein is CAWSGLAGHDTQYF. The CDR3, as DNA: TGTGCCTGGAGTGGACTAGCGGGCCACGATACGCAGTATTTT.

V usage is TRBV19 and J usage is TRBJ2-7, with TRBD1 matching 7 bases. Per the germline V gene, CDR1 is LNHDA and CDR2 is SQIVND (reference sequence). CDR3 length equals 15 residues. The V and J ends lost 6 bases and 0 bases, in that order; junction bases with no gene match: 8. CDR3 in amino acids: CASRPGTVSSYEQYF. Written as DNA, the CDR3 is TGTGCCAGTAGACCCGGGACAGTGAGCTCCTACGAGCAGTACTTC.

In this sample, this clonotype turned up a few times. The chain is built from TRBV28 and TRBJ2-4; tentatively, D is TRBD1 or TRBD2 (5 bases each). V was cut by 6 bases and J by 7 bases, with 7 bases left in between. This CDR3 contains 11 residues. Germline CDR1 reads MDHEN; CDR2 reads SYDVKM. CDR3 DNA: TGTGCCAGCAGAGAGGGGAACATTCAGTACTTC. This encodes CASREGNIQYF.

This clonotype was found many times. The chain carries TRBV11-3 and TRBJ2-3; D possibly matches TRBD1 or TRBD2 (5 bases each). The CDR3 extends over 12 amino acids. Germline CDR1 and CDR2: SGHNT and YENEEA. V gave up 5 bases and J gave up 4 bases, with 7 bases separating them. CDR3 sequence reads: CASSRGPDTQYF. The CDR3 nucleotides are TGTGCCAGCAGCCGGGGCCCAGATACGCAGTATTTT.

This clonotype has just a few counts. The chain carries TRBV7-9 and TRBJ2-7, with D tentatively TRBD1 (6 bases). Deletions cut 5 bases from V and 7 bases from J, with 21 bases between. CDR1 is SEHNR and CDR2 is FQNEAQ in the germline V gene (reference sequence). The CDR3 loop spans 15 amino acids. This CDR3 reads CASSLQGGGQGEQYV. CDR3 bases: TGTGCCAGCAGCCTTCAAGGTGGGGGTCAGGGGGAGCAGTACGTC.

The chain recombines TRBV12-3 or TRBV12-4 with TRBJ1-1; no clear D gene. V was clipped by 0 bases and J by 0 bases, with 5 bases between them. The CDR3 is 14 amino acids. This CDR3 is CASSLAQVNTEAFF. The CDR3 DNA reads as TGTGCCAGCAGTTTAGCCCAGGTGAACACTGAAGCTTTCTTT.

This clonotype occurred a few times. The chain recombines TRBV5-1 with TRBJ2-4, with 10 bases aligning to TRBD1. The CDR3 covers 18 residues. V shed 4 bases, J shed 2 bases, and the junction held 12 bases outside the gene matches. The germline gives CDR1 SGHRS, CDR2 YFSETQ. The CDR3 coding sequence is TGCGCCAGCAGCCTGGACTTGGACAGGGGGGGCCCCAAAAACATTCAGTACTTC. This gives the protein CASSLDLDRGGPKNIQYF.

CDR3 protein: CASSLDSGRGDTQYF. The CDR3 DNA reads as TGTGCCAGCAGCTTAGATAGCGGTAGAGGGGATACGCAGTATTTT. V is TRBV11-2 and J is TRBJ2-3, with D possibly being TRBD2 (6 bases). Germline-derived CDR1 and CDR2 are SGHAT and FQNNGV. V gave up 0 bases and J gave up 6 bases, with 13 bases separating them. The CDR3 is 15 residues long.

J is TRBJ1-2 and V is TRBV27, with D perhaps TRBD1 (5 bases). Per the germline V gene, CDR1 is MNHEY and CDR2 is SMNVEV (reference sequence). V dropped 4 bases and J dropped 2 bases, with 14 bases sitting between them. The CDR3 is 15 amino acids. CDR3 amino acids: CASSSRAGTNYGYTF. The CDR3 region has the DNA TGTGCCAGCAGTTCCCGCGCAGGGACCAACTATGGCTACACCTTC.

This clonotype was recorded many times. CDR3 nucleotides: TGTGCCAGCAGCAAAGCTCCAGGGTTAGGGGGCACTGAAGCTTTCTTT. Its translation: CASSKAPGLGGTEAFF. The chain uses TRBV21-1 and TRBJ1-1; the table's D call, TRBD1, was not checked against the DNA. TRBV21-1 is tagged as a pseudogene. There are 16 residues in the CDR3.

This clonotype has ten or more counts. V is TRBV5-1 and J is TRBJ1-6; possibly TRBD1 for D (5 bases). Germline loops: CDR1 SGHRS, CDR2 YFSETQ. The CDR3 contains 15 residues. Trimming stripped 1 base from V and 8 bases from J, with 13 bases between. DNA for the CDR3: TGCGCCAGCAGCTTGTTTGGGGACGGAGATTCACCCCTCCACTTT. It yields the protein CASSLFGDGDSPLHF. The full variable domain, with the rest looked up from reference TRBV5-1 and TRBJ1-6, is KAGVTQTPRYLIKTRGQQVTLSCSPISGHRSVSWYQQTPGQGLQFLFEYFSETQRNKGNFPGRFSGRQFSNSRSEMNVSTLELGDSALYLCASSLFGDGDSPLHFGNGTRLTVT.

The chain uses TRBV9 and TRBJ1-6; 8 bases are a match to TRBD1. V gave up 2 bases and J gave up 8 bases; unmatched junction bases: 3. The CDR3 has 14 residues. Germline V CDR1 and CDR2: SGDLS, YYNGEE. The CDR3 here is CASSVGTGDSPLHF. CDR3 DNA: TGTGCCAGCAGCGTCGGGACAGGAGATTCACCCCTCCACTTT.

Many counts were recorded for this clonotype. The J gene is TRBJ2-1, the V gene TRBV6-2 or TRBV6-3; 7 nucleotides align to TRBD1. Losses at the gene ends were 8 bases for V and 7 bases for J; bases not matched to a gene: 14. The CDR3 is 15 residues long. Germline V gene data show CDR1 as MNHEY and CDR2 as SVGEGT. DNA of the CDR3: TGTGCCAGCCTCGAGGGGGCCGGGGAGAGAAATGAGCAGTTCTTC. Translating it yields CASLEGAGERNEQFF.

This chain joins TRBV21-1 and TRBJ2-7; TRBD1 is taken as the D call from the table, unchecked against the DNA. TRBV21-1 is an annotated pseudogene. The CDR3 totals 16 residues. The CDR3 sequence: CATPKGRDRFNYEQYV. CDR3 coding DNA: TGTGCCACTCCCAAAGGGCGGGACAGGTTCAACTACGAGCAGTACGTC.

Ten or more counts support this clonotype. The CDR3, as DNA: TGTGCCAGCAGTGGATCTAGCGGGAGGGGAAGGAATGAGCAGTTCTTC. Its protein product is CASSGSSGRGRNEQFF. The chain has TRBV28 and TRBJ2-1, with 12 bases that match TRBD2. V was clipped by 5 bases and J by 7 bases; unmatched bases: 9. Germline V CDR1 and CDR2: MDHEN, SYDVKM. This CDR3 comprises 16 residues.

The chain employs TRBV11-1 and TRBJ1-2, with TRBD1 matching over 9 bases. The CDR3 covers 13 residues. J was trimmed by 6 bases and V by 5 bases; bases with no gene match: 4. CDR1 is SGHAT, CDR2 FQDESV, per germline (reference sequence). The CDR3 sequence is CASSPGQGHGYTF. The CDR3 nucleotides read TGTGCCAGCAGCCCGGGACAGGGTCATGGCTACACCTTC.

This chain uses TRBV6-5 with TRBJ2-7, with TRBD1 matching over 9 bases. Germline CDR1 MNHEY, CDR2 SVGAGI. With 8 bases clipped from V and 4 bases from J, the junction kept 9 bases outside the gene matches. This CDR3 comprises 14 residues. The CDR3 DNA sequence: TGTGCCAGCCGGCGGGGACAGGGTTTATACGAGCAGTACTTC. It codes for CASRRGQGLYEQYF.

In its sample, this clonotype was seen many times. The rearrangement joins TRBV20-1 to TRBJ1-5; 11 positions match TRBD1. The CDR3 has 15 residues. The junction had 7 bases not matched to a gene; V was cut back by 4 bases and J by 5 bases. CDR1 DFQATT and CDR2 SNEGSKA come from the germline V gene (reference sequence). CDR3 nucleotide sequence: TGCAGTGCTACGGCCCGGACAGGGGGCTATCAGCCCCAGCATTTT. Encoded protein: CSATARTGGYQPQHF.

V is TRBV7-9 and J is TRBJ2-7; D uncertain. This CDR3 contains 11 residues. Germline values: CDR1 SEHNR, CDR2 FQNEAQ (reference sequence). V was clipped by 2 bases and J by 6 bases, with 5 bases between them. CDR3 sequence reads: CASSLSREQYV. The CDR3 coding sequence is TGTGCCAGCAGCTTATCCCGCGAGCAGTACGTC.

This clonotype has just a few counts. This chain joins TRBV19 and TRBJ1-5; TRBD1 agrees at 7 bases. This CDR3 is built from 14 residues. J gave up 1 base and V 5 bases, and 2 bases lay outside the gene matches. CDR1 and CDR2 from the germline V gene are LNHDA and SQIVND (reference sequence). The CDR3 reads CASSGQASNQPQHF. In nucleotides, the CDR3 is TGTGCCAGTAGTGGACAGGCGAGCAATCAGCCCCAGCATTTT.